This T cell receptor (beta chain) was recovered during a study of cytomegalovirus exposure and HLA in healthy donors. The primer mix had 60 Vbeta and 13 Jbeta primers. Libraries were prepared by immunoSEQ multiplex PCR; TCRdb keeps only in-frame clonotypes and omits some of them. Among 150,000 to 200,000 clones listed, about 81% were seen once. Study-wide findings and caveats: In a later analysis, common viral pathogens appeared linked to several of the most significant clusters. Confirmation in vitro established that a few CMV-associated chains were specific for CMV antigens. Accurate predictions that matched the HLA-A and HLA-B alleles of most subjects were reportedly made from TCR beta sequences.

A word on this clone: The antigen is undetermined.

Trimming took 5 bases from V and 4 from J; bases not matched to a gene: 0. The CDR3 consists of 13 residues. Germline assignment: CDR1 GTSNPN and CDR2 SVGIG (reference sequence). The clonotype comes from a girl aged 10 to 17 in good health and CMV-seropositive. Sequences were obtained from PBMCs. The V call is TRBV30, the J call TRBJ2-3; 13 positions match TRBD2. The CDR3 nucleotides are TGTGCCTGGGGACTAGCGGGAGCAGATACGCAGTATTTT. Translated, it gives CAWGLAGADTQYF.